The T cell receptor (beta chain) under discussion was sequenced for a study of blood T cell repertoires in COVID-19. Turning to the study itself: The origin of the acute and convalescent COVID-19 samples was the United States, Italy and Spain. T cells, B-cell-depleted T cells, or PBMCs provided the cDNA or gDNA that served as material.

Germline assignment: CDR1 SGHDN and CDR2 FVKESK. V trimming: 4 bases; J trimming: 6 bases; junction bases outside the gene matches: 8. The CDR3 has 14 residues. Authors' analysis steps: How many nucleated cells were present was estimated from reference gene primer amplification. Profiled with immunoSEQ multiplex PCR; TCRdb holds only in-frame clones, not every one. V and J calls and clone size follow that table, whereas D and trimming were derived from the DNA. The sample holds some 94,000 clones, roughly 87% seen once. Patients from Seattle were sampled longitudinally, starting during active infection.

This TCR was recovered from a woman in her sixties with COVID-19, enrolled during active disease. Specimen: peripheral blood. The chain joins TRBV14 to TRBJ1-2; TRBD1 aligns across 7 bases. The CDR3 sequence: CASSPFSGGHGYTF. The CDR3 bases are TGTGCCAGCAGCCCGTTTTCAGGGGGGCATGGCTACACCTTC.